This TCR beta chain was observed in a study of beta chain features in type 1 diabetes. The authors reverse transcribed all of the isolated RNA, so sequencing captured expressed TCRB transcripts. Measured with immunoSEQ multiplex PCR; TCRdb has only the in-frame clones, and not every one. The sample consists of hundreds of thousands of clones, about 15% of them appearing once. This clone was seen only a few times. Cells sorted by CD45RO/CCR7/CD25/CD127/CD95/CD27 comprised CD4+ naive, central memory, regulatory and stem cell-like memory cells. The ends were cut back, 4 bases at V and 1 base at J, with 8 bases in the middle. The CDR3 spans 13 residues. Per the germline V gene, CDR1 is SGDLS and CDR2 is YYNGEE.

The sample comprised central memory CD4+ T cells from blood. This TCR was sampled from a man between 25 and 39 years old in good health. V and J are TRBV9 and TRBJ1-1; D is unclear. CDR3 loop: CASSSQENTEAFF. The CDR3 nucleotides are TGTGCCAGCAGCTCACAAGAGAACACTGAAGCTTTCTTT.